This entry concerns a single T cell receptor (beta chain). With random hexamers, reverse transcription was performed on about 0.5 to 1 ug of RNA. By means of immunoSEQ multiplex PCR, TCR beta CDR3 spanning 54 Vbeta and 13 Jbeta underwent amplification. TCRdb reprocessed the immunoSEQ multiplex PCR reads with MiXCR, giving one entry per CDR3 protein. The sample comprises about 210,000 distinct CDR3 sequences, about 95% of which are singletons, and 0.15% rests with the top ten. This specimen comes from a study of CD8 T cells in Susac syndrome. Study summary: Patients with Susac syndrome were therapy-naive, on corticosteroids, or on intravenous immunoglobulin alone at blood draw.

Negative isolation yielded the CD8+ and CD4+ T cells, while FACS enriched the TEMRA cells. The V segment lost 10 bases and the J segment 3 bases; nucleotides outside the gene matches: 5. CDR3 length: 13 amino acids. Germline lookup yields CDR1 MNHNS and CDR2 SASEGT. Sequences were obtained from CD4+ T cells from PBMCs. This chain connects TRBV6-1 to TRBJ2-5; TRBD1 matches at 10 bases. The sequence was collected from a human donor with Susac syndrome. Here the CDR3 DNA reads TGTGCCACCCGAGGGACAGGGGAAGAGACCCAGTACTTC. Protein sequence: CATRGTGEETQYF.